Below are 7 T cell receptor beta chains sequenced from a single sample in a study of CD8 T cells in ankylosing spondylitis. Study-level points and caveats: Fewer than 10 highly homologous variants formed a TCR beta motif that appeared characteristic of ankylosing spondylitis blood.

Each CDR3 protein gets one entry after TCRdb re-called the 5' RACE reads with MiXCR. The sample lists a few hundred thousand distinct CDR3 sequences, 20% to 25% occurring once. Their cognate antigens are unknown. The sequenced material came from blood, either unsorted or a sorted T cell fraction (not recorded which). These receptors all come from a male donor with ankylosing spondylitis.

This chain uses TRBV29-1 with TRBJ1-1; no clear D gene. The CDR3 sequence is 13 residues long. Germline CDR1 and CDR2: SQVTM and ANQGSEA. V was clipped by 1 base and J by 0 bases, with 6 bases between them. The CDR3 coding sequence is TGCAGCGTTGAAGCGGATTTGAACACTGAAGCTTTCTTT. This gives the protein CSVEADLNTEAFF.

This chain connects TRBV7-6 to TRBJ1-1, with no clear D. Germline V gene data show CDR1 as SGHVS and CDR2 as FNYEAQ. V was clipped by 4 bases and J by 1 base, with 10 bases between them. The CDR3 loop spans 14 amino acids. The CDR3 DNA follows: TGTGCCAGCAGCTCGATCCACGGGAACACTGAAGCTTTCTTT. This sequence encodes CASSSIHGNTEAFF.

This clonotype was recorded many times. The V gene is TRBV10-2, the J gene TRBJ2-1; D perhaps matches TRBD1 (5 bases). Deletions cut 4 bases from V and 2 bases from J, with 9 bases between. Per germline, CDR1 WSHSY and CDR2 SAAADI. This CDR3 spans 14 amino acids. Here the CDR3 DNA reads TGCGCCAGCAGTGGGCAGGGTCCCTACAATGAGCAGTTCTTC. It specifies CASSGQGPYNEQFF.

This chain uses TRBV20-1 with TRBJ2-5, with 10 bases identical to TRBD2. The trim removed 5 bases at V and 4 bases at J, leaving 7 bases unmatched. The CDR3 runs 14 residues. Germline V gene lookup returns CDR1 DFQATT and CDR2 SNEGSKA (reference sequence). CDR3 DNA: TGCAGTGCTGGAGCGGGAGGGCCGGGAGAGACCCAGTACTTC. The encoded protein is CSAGAGGPGETQYF.

The chain recombines TRBV3-1 with TRBJ1-4, with no clear D. V was clipped by 1 base and J by 8 bases, with 14 bases between them. CDR3 length: 15 amino acids. Germline V gene lookup returns CDR1 LGHDT and CDR2 YNNKEL (reference sequence). Here the CDR3 DNA reads TGTGCCAGCAGCCAAGCGGGATCTTCGGGGGAAAAACTGTTTTTT. It translates to CASSQAGSSGEKLFF. Filled out from reference TRBV3-1 and TRBJ1-4, the complete variable domain reads DTAVSQTPKYLVTQMGNDKSIKCEQNLGHDTMYWYKQDSKKFLKIMFSYNNKELIINETVPNRFSPKSPDKAHLNLHINSLELGDSAVYFCASSQAGSSGEKLFFGSGTQLSVL.

This clonotype came up a few times. The V gene is TRBV28, the J gene TRBJ2-5; TRBD1 matches at 8 bases. In germline, CDR1 is MDHEN, CDR2 SYDVKM. This CDR3 spans 16 amino acids. V shed 4 bases, J shed 5 bases, and the junction held 12 bases outside the gene matches. The CDR3 coding sequence is TGTGCCAGCAGTTCCCGACAGGGGCGGTTGGGGGAGACCCAGTACTTC. It translates to CASSSRQGRLGETQYF.

This chain joins TRBV2 and TRBJ1-1; TRBD1 aligns across 7 bases. Germline V gene lookup returns CDR1 SNHLY and CDR2 FYNNEI. V gave up 7 bases and J gave up 10 bases; unmatched junction bases: 15. The CDR3 loop spans 14 amino acids. This CDR3 reads CASTPQGGDYRAFF. DNA of the CDR3: TGTGCCAGCACCCCACAAGGGGGCGATTATCGAGCTTTCTTT.